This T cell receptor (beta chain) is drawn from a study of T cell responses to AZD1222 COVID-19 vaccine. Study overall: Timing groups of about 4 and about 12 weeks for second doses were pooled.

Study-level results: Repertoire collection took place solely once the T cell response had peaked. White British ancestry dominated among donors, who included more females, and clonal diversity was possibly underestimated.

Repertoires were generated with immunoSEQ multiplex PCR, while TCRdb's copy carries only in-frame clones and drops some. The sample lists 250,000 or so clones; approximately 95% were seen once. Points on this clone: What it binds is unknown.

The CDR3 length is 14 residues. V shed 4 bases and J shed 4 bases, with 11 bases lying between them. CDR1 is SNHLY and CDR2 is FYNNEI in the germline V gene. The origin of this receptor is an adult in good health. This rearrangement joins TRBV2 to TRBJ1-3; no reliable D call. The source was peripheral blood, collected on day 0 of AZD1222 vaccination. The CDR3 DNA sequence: TGTGCCAGCAGTGTTGAGGGTGGGGGAAACACCATATATTTT. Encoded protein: CASSVEGGGNTIYF.